Detailed here is one TCR beta chain. The data stem from a study of preoperative IRX-2 immunotherapy in early breast cancer. Germline V lookup: CDR1 LNHDA, CDR2 SQIVND (reference sequence). The CDR3 loop spans 14 amino acids. V lost 4 bases to trimming and J lost 0 bases, with 7 bases between them. TCRdb keeps only in-frame clones here, not all; method: immunoSEQ multiplex PCR. The sample has approximately 38,000 clones; roughly four fifths are singletons. As to treatment: preoperative locoregional IRX-2 cytokine immunotherapy. This chain uses TRBV19 with TRBJ2-1; D remains unclear. The sequence came from a human donor with breast cancer. The sample in question was lymph node tissue, obtained after IRX-2 immunotherapy. CDR3 loop: CASSRSFSYNEQFF. CDR3 nucleotides: TGTGCCAGTAGTAGGTCGTTCTCCTACAATGAGCAGTTCTTC.